This record looks at one TCR beta chain sequence and its context. Assay: immunoSEQ multiplex PCR; the TCRdb copy retains only in-frame clones and omits some. Here the sample spans roughly 96,000 clones, 88% being singletons. The data belong to a study of T cell responses to AZD1222 COVID-19 vaccine. There are 14 residues in the CDR3. J gave up 6 bases and V 6 bases, and 11 bases lay outside the gene matches. The germline V gene has CDR1 LNHDA and CDR2 SQIVND (reference sequence). The sample in question was peripheral blood, obtained on day 0 of AZD1222 vaccination. The rearrangement joins TRBV19 to TRBJ2-7, with TRBD2 matching 7 bases. The source is an adult in good health. The CDR3 spells CASRGGGWMAEQYF. In DNA form, the CDR3 reads TGTGCCAGTAGAGGCGGGGGTTGGATGGCCGAGCAGTACTTC.